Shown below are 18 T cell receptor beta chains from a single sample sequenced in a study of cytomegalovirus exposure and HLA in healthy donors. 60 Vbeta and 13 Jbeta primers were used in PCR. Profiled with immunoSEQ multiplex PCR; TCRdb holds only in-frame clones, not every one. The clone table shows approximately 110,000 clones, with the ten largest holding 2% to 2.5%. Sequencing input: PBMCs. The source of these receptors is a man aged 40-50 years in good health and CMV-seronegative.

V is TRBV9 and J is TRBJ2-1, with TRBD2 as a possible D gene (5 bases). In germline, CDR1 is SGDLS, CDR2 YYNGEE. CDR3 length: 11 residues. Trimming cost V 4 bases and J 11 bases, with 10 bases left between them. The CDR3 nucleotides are TGTGCCAGCAGCCAGGAGGATCAGCAGTTCTTC. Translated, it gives CASSQEDQQFF.

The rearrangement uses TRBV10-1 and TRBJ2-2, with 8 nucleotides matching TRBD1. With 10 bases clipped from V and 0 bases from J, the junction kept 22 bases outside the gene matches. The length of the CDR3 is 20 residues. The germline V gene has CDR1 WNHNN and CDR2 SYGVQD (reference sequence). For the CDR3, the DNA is TGCGCCAACCGATTAGGTGGGGACAGGACAAAACCCACGAACACCGGGGAGCTGTTTTTT. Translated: CANRLGGDRTKPTNTGELFF.

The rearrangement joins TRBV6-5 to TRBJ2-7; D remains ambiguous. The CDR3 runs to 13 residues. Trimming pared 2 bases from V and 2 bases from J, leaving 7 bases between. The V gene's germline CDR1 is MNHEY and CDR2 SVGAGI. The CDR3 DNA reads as TGTGCCAGCAGTTACAGACATGCCTACGAGCAGTACTTC. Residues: CASSYRHAYEQYF.

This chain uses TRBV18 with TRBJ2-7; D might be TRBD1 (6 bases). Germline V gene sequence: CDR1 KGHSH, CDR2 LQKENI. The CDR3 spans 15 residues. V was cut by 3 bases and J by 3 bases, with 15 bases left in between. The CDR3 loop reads CASSPRQGRDYEQYF. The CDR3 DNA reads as TGTGCCAGCTCACCGAGGCAGGGGAGAGACTACGAGCAGTACTTC.

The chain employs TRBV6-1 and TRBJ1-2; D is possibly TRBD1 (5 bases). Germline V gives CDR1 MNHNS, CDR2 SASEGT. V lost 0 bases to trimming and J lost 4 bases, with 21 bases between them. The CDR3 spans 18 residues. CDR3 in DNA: TGTGCCAGCAGTGAAGCGGGGACTCCCGGGGGAGGATCCTATGGCTACACCTTC. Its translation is CASSEAGTPGGGSYGYTF.

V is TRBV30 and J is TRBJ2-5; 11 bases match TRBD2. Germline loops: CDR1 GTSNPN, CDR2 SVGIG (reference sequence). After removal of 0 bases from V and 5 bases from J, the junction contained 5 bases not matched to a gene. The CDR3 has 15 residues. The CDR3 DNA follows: TGTGCCTGGAGTGTACTAGCGGGAGTCAGGGAGACCCAGTACTTC. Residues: CAWSVLAGVRETQYF.

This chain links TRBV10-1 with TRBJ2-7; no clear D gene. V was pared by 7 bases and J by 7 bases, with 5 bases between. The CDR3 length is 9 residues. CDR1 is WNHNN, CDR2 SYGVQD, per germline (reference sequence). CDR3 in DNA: TGCGCCAGCACAGGTGAGCAGTACTTC. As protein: CASTGEQYF.

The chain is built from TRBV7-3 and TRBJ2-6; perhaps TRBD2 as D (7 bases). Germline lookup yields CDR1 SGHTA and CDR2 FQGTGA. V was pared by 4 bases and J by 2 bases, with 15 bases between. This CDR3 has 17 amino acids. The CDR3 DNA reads TGTGCCAGCAGCTCATTGGGGGGGCTCCCTGGGGCCAACGTCCTGACTTTC. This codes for CASSSLGGLPGANVLTF.

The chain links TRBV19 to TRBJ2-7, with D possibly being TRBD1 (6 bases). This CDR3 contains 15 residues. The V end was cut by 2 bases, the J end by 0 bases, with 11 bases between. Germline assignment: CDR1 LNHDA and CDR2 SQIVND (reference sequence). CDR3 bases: TGTGCCAGTAGTATAACGCAGGGGCCCTCCTACGAGCAGTACTTC. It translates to CASSITQGPSYEQYF. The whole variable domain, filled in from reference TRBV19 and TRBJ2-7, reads DGGITQSPKYLFRKEGQNVTLSCEQNLNHDAMYWYRQDPGQGLRLIYYSQIVNDFQKGDIAEGYSVSREKKESFPLTVTSAQKNPTAFYLCASSITQGPSYEQYFGPGTRLTVT.

CDR3 amino acids: CASSLHRDRATYEQYF. The CDR3 DNA reads as TGTGCCAGCAGTTTACATCGGGACAGGGCCACCTACGAGCAGTACTTC. The chain couples TRBV28 to TRBJ2-7; 9 bases match TRBD1. CDR3 length: 16 residues. Unmatched junction bases numbered 7, after V lost 2 bases and J lost 2 bases. Germline assignment: CDR1 MDHEN and CDR2 SYDVKM. Complete variable domain (other parts from reference TRBV28 and TRBJ2-7): DVKVTQSSRYLVKRTGEKVFLECVQDMDHENMFWYRQDPGLGLRLIYFSYDVKMKEKGDIPEGYSVSREKKERFSLILESASTNQTSMYLCASSLHRDRATYEQYFGPGTRLTVT.

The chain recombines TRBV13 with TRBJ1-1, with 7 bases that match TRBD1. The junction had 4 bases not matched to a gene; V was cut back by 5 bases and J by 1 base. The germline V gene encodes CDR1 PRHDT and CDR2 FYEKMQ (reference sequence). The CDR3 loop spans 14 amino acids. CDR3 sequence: CASSPGQENTEAFF. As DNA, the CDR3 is TGTGCCAGCAGCCCAGGACAGGAGAACACTGAAGCTTTCTTT.

The CDR3 loop is CASSGITPYGYTF. CDR3 DNA sequence: TGTGCCAGCTCCGGGATCACACCCTATGGCTACACCTTC. The V call is TRBV2, the J call TRBJ1-2; no clear D. The CDR3 has 13 residues. Germline V lookup: CDR1 SNHLY, CDR2 FYNNEI. The V gene lost 8 bases and the J gene lost 4 bases, with 14 bases spanning the gap.

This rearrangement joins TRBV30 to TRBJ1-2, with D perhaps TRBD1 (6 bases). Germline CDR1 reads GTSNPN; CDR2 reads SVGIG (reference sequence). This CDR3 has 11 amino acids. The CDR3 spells CARSKGDGYTF. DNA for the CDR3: TGTGCTCGGTCTAAGGGGGATGGCTACACCTTC.

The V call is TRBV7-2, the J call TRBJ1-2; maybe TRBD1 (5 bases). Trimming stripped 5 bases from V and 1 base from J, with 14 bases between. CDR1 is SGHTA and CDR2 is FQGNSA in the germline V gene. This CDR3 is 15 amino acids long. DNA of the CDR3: TGTGCCAGCAGCATAACAACGACAGTTAACTATGGCTACACCTTC. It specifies CASSITTTVNYGYTF.

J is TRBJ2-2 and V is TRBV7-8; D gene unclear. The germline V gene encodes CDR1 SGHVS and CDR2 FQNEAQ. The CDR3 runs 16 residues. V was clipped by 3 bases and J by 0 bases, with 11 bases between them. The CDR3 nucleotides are TGTGCCAGCAGCTTGGCTAGGATATCGAACACCGGGGAGCTGTTTTTT. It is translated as CASSLARISNTGELFF.

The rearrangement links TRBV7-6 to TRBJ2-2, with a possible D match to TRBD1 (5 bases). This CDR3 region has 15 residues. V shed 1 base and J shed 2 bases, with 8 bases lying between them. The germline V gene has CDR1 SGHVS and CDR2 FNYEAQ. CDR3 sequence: CASSLGQINTGELFF. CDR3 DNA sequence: TGTGCCAGCAGCTTAGGACAGATTAACACCGGGGAGCTGTTTTTT.

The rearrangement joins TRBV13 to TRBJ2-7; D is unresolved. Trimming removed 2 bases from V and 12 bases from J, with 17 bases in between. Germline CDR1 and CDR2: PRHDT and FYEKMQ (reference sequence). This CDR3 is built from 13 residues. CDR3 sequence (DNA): TGTGCCAGCAGCTTACATACCCAGACAAGCCCGTACTTC. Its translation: CASSLHTQTSPYF.

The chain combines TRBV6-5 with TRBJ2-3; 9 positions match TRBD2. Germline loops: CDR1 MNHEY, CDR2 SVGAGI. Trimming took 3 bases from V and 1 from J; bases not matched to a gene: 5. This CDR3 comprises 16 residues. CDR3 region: CASSYFRTSGTDTQYF. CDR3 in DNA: TGTGCCAGCAGTTATTTCAGGACTAGCGGCACAGATACGCAGTATTTT.